The T cell receptor (beta chain) under discussion was sequenced for a study of tumor-infiltrating lymphocytes in localized non-small cell lung cancer (dated by TCRdb to the early 2020s). Background for the entire study: The cohort covered several histologies, both smokers and never-smokers, and patients whose samples were collected after neoadjuvant chemotherapy. Alongside flow cytometry, multiplex immunofluorescence, RNA-seq, exome sequencing and proteomics, TCR sequencing was applied to the same patients as one of several integrated assays. In total, the ICON cohort was made up of over a hundred surgical patients who had localized non-small cell lung cancer and whose tumors were resected. Resected tumor tissue and uninvolved lung tissue described as non-adjacent to the tumor were contributed by each patient, with both tissues obtained from the same patient. For 45 to 70 patients, immunoSEQ T-cell fraction was compared between paired tumor and uninvolved lung. General study outcomes and caveats: Assay coverage varied across patients depending on available tissue quantity, so only a subset of the cohort had TCR sequencing. Consistent with immunofluorescence CD3 counts, TCRbeta sequencing supported greater T cell infiltration in tumors than in uninvolved lung tissue. The TCR-derived T-cell fraction showed no difference between the flow cytometry-defined immunotypes IM1 (good prognosis) and IM2 (poor prognosis). Because different assays used different pieces of the same tissue, intratumor heterogeneity could not be separated from technical variation.

The immunoSEQ assay used for TCR sequencing gave the T-cell fraction in both tumor and uninvolved lung tissue. Per the authors' processing: In the survival analysis, patients were divided into a high T-cell fraction group (upper tertile) and a low T-cell fraction group (lower two tertiles), and the two groups were compared using a log-rank test. A signed-rank test was used to test paired tumor versus uninvolved lung differences in T-cell fraction. Here the immuneACCESS table is served through TCRdb, limited to in-frame sequences with V and J called. Missing clones are a known gap in these copies; in checked studies unresolved V genes cover under half, and the rest lacks a known reason. V, J and clone size reflect that table, while D and trimming were determined from the DNA. In all, the sample holds some 9,700 clones, and approximately 80% of those were seen once. The ten largest clones take up 6.9% of the sample.

Patient enrollment in ICON started in early 2016, and the final patient was enrolled in late 2018. Fresh tumor and matched uninvolved tissue for in-depth immune analyses, including TCR sequencing, were collected from a subcohort of 65 to 80 patients. No cell sorting was done, and TCR sequencing was instead run on DNA isolated from bulk tissue. With regard to this clone: No antigen is known for it. Base qualities were left out, and no much larger clone turns up one base away.

The CDR3 sequence holds 16 residues, the cysteine and phenylalanine included. CDR3 DNA only is kept here, 48 bases in frame from base 1. The trim is 2 bases for V and 1 base for J, with a gap of 13 bases between the germline ends. In the germline V gene, CDR1 corresponds to SGHTA and CDR2 to FQGTGA. The sample taken for sequencing was uninvolved lung tissue not adjacent to the tumor. This receptor was identified in a human donor with non-small cell lung cancer. Rearrangement joined TRBV7-3 to TRBJ2-3, with the D gene not confidently named. The CDR3 region reads CASSLGLRGGTDTQYF. The base sequence is TGTGCCAGCAGCTTAGGCCTTCGTGGAGGCACAGATACGCAGTATTTT.